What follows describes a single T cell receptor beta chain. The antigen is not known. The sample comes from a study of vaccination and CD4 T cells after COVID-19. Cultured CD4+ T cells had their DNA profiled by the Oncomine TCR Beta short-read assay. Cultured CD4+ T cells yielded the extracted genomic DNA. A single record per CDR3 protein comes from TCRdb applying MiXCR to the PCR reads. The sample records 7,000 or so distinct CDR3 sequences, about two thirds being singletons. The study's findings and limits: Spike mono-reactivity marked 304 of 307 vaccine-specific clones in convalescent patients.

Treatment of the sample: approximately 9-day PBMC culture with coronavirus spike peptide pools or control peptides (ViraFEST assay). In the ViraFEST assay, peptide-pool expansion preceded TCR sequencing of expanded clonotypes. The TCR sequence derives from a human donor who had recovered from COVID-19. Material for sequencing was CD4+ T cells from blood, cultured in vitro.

In DNA, the CDR3 is TGTGCCACGCAGCGGACATGGGGGGACACTGAAGCTTTCTTT. This sequence encodes CATQRTWGDTEAFF. The chain recombines TRBV6-4 with TRBJ1-1; D might be TRBD1 (5 bases). The V end lost 10 bases, the J end lost 3 bases, and 18 bases lay between the germline ends. The germline gives CDR1 MRHNA, CDR2 SNTAGT. The CDR3 sequence is 14 residues long.